This T cell receptor beta chain came from a study of cytomegalovirus exposure and HLA in healthy donors. Study-wide points: Accurate predictions that matched the HLA-A and HLA-B alleles of most subjects were reportedly made from TCR beta sequences. In a later analysis, HLA-associated beta chains showed higher expansion and lower generation probabilities than comparable chains.

A multiplex PCR was run with 60 Vbeta primers and 13 Jbeta primers. In the authors' methods: Around 9.9 million shared chains were among the roughly 78 million unique TCR beta chains that a later analysis counted. The table came from immunoSEQ multiplex PCR; TCRdb's copy has only in-frame clones and leaves some out. V and J calls and clone size follow that table, whereas D and trimming were derived from the DNA. The sample gives around 150,000 clones, approximately 75% of which show up once; about 4% is in the top ten. Deletions cut 6 bases from V and 7 bases from J, with 11 bases between. This CDR3 comprises 11 residues. The germline V gene has CDR1 SGHRS and CDR2 YFSETQ. Turning to this clone: Its cognate antigen is unknown.

The chain recombines TRBV5-1 with TRBJ2-7; no reliable D call. This clonotype originated in a man between 25 and 39 years old in good health and CMV-seropositive. The sequenced sample was PBMCs. Here the CDR3 DNA reads TGCGCCAGCACCAGAGGAGTTGAGCAGTACTTC. Its translation: CASTRGVEQYF.